This T cell receptor beta chain was sequenced for a study of T-cell reconstitution after alpha-beta-depleted transplantation in children listed by TCRdb under 2016. Looking at the study overall: Using TCR repertoire profiling, the study followed T-cell immune reconstitution in a quantitative way in children after TCRalphabeta/CD19-depleted allogeneic hematopoietic cell transplantation. Study-level results and caveats: In some patients, the high TCRbeta diversity seen at day 60 was put down to recipient T cells and intrathymic progenitors that had survived conditioning. The frequencies of hyperexpanded clones fell over the following months, and after one year, T-cell counts and TCRbeta diversity were mostly attributed to newly produced T cells. Apparently early alphabetaT-cell count recovery about two months after transplant reportedly relied on only several hundred rapidly expanded clones derived from non-depleted graft cells.

The library was generated by PCR. The run used an Illumina HiSeq 2500. Molecular barcoding was employed in the preparation of TCR libraries, with unique molecular identifiers being used to normalize TCRbeta repertoire quantification. Using fastp at Q25 and MiXCR, TCRdb reprocessed the public reads and kept productive beta chains. Rows with one shared CDR3 protein collapse into an entry with the most common genes and DNA. Here the sample has 600,000 to 700,000 distinct CDR3 sequences; about an eighth occur a single time. The ten largest clones add up to 0.79% of the sample. According to the germline V gene (reference sequence), CDR1 reads DFQATT and CDR2 reads SNEGSKA. The CDR3 goes from the cysteine to the phenylalanine over 11 residues. Only the CDR3 DNA stays, 33 bases, in frame from base 1. V lost 6 bases and J lost 3 bases; the stretch between them is 9 bases long. Explained via the paper, the treatment or condition label denotes: allogeneic hematopoietic cell transplantation with graft depleted of TCRalphabeta T cells and CD19 B cells. The transplant recipients were children given TCRalphabeta/CD19-depleted allogeneic hematopoietic cell grafts.

This clonotype was detected many times. There is no known antigen for this receptor. No base-level quality is on record; no much larger clone is a single base apart. The TCR comes from a girl aged 2 to 10 with congenital amegakaryocytic thrombocytopenia, due to receive a stem cell transplant. The chain is encoded by TRBV20-1 joined to TRBJ2-7, with the D gene call left open. The sequences come from PBMCs, collected before TCRalphabeta/CD19-depleted stem cell transplant. The nucleotide sequence reads TGCAGTGCCAGGTCAGACTACGAGCAGTACTTC. This yields the protein CSARSDYEQYF.